This T cell receptor (beta chain) stems from a study of Graves' ophthalmopathy and Graves' hyperthyroidism. CDR1 and CDR2 from the germline V gene are MGHDK and SYGVNS. This CDR3 has 14 amino acids. V dropped 6 bases and J dropped 0 bases, with 8 bases sitting between them. Beta-chain TCR CDR3 regions were amplified from RNA transcripts. Investigators did first-round RT-PCR with HTBI primers, then second-round multiplex PCR. One entry per CDR3 protein, called by TCRdb with MiXCR from the multiplex PCR reads. Among 740,000 or so distinct CDR3 sequences listed, roughly 41% were seen once. Active ophthalmopathy (CAS at least 3, NOSPECS at least 4), lasting under 3 months. Uncontrolled infections, other autoimmune diseases, pregnancy or lactation barred patients from enrollment. Someone took the PBMCs out of roughly 10 ml of fresh peripheral blood.

V usage is TRBV25-1 and J usage is TRBJ2-2; D remains ambiguous. The clonotype was recovered from an adult man with Graves' ophthalmopathy. Sequenced: peripheral blood. The CDR3 here is CASSPITNTGELFF. The CDR3, as DNA: TGTGCCAGCAGCCCAATAACGAACACCGGGGAGCTGTTTTTT.